This T cell receptor (beta chain) was sequenced in a study of blood T cell repertoires in COVID-19. Study as a whole: Spain, Italy and the United States supplied samples that represented acute and convalescent COVID-19.

Per the original data handling: Researchers report that nucleated cell counts were estimated from reference gene primer amplification. The table came from immunoSEQ multiplex PCR; TCRdb's copy has only in-frame clones and leaves some out. V and J calls and clone size are copied from that table; D and trimming were computed from the DNA. There are roughly 60,000 clones in the sample; about four fifths occur only once, and 25% lies in the top ten. V was pared by 2 bases and J by 0 bases, with 11 bases between. The germline V gene has CDR1 SGHNT and CDR2 YYREEE (reference sequence). This CDR3 comprises 15 residues.

Input material: peripheral blood. The clonotype was recovered from a human donor in a cohort sampled during active COVID-19. The chain couples TRBV5-4 to TRBJ2-5; possibly TRBD1 for D (6 bases). The CDR3 coding sequence is TGTGCCAGCAGCTTCACCAGGGGATACCAAGAGACCCAGTACTTC. Encoded protein: CASSFTRGYQETQYF.